This entry lists 3 T cell receptor beta chains sequenced from one sample in a study of cytomegalovirus exposure and HLA in healthy donors. The primer mix had 60 Vbeta and 13 Jbeta primers. This table comes from immunoSEQ multiplex PCR, and its TCRdb copy is limited to in-frame clones, with some not included. This sample has more than 95,000 clones, with around 68% found just once. The sample comprised PBMCs. Every receptor here comes from a middle-aged man in good health and CMV-seropositive.

The chain couples TRBV7-9 to TRBJ1-4; D not resolved. Between the trimmed V and J ends, which lost 6 bases and 0 bases, there was a span of 8 bases. CDR3 length equals 14 residues. Germline CDR1 is SEHNR and CDR2 is FQNEAQ (reference sequence). For the CDR3, the DNA is TGTGCCAGCAGTCCGAGGGCAACTAATGAAAAACTGTTTTTT. Translation: CASSPRATNEKLFF.

The chain has TRBV19 and TRBJ2-3; D is unresolved. V was shortened by 9 bases and J by 0 bases, with 13 bases between the two germline ends. CDR3 length: 14 amino acids. Per the germline V gene, CDR1 is LNHDA and CDR2 is SQIVND (reference sequence). The CDR3: CASAQTQSTDTQYF. The DNA of the CDR3 is TGTGCCAGCGCACAGACACAGAGCACAGATACGCAGTATTTT. Filled out from reference TRBV19 and TRBJ2-3, the complete variable domain reads DGGITQSPKYLFRKEGQNVTLSCEQNLNHDAMYWYRQDPGQGLRLIYYSQIVNDFQKGDIAEGYSVSREKKESFPLTVTSAQKNPTAFYLCASAQTQSTDTQYFGPGTRLTVL.

This clone was observed a single time. The genes are TRBV10-3 and TRBJ2-7; 7 bases are a match to TRBD1. The length of the CDR3 is 17 residues. V shed 1 base and J 0 bases; nucleotides not matched to a gene: 9. The V gene's germline CDR1 is ENHRY and CDR2 SYGVKD. The CDR3 sequence: CAISELPQTGSSYEQYF. CDR3 nucleotide sequence: TGTGCCATCAGTGAGTTGCCCCAGACAGGGAGCTCCTACGAGCAGTACTTC.